This paragraph reports one T cell receptor (beta chain). Source study methods: Estimation of nucleated cell counts was performed using reference gene primer amplification. Assay used: immunoSEQ multiplex PCR; TCRdb lists only in-frame clones, some missing. V, J and clone size were drawn from that table, and D and trimming were deduced from the DNA. The sample holds 250,000 to 300,000 clones, 88% seen once. The V end was cut by 7 bases, the J end by 1 base, with 14 bases between. The CDR3 loop spans 14 amino acids. Germline CDR1 GTSNPN, CDR2 SVGIG (reference sequence). Followed longitudinally, the Seattle patients had been enrolled during active infection. The sample is drawn from a study of blood T cell repertoires in COVID-19. Study as a whole: Samples of COVID-19 (acute and convalescent) were obtained from the United States, Italy and Spain. PBMCs, B-cell-depleted T cells, or T cells were the source of the cDNA or gDNA that made up the material.

The chain joins TRBV30 to TRBJ1-5; D is unresolved. The clonotype was recovered from a woman aged 25 to 39 with COVID-19, enrolled during active disease. Input material: peripheral blood. In nucleotides, the CDR3 is TGTGCCTTTTCCGAGGGTAGGAGCAATCAGCCCCAGCATTTT. Amino acid sequence: CAFSEGRSNQPQHF.